The clone carrying this T cell receptor (beta chain) was found a few times. Its target is unknown. Trimming cost V 3 bases and J 4 bases, with 18 bases left between them. The germline V gene encodes CDR1 LNHDA and CDR2 SQIVND (reference sequence). The CDR3 sequence is 17 residues long. This entry comes from a study of identical twins. Study findings and constraints: It was possible that invariant MAIT and iNKT cells partly confounded the zero-insertion analyses. Conclusions came from cross-sectional statistical analysis, not from following the same donors.

The authors used template switching to add a universal primer site and gave cDNA unique molecular identifiers. TCRdb ran MiXCR on the 5' RACE reads and lists one entry per CDR3 protein. This table has approximately 670,000 distinct CDR3 sequences, approximately 6% appearing once. The sample consisted of naive T cells sorted from blood. The J gene is TRBJ2-2, the V gene TRBV19, with TRBD2 as a possible D gene (7 bases). This TCR came from a man aged 18 to 29 in good health. The chain's CDR3 is CASSIVGGPRSTGELFF. CDR3 DNA sequence: TGTGCCAGTAGTATCGTCGGGGGGCCTAGGAGCACCGGGGAGCTGTTTTTT.